This paragraph covers one T cell receptor (beta chain) sequence. The antigen is not known. This sample stems from a study of beta chain features in type 1 diabetes. Per the germline V gene, CDR1 is SGHDN and CDR2 is FVKESK. CDR3 length: 16 residues. V trimming: 6 bases; J trimming: 4 bases; junction bases outside the gene matches: 11. Sequenced material consisted of expressed TCRB transcripts (all of the isolated RNA was reverse transcribed). Generated by immunoSEQ multiplex PCR, the TCRdb table keeps only in-frame clones and is missing some. The sample consists of approximately 400,000 clones, around 15% of them appearing once. General study results and limits: Shorter TCRB CDR3s, moderately but significantly so, marked every one of the four CD4+ subsets in Type 1 diabetes patients. For type 1 diabetes patients, VDJ junctions showed fewer insertions and more deletions. The study left unresolved whether HLA type influences TCRB rearrangement.

This TCR derives from a woman under 30 in good health. The sequencing input was naive CD4+ T cells from blood. The genes are TRBV14 and TRBJ2-1; 8 bases are shared with TRBD1. The CDR3 coding sequence is TGTGCCAGCAGTCAACCTTATCGGACAGGGTACAATGAGCAGTTCTTC. Encoded protein: CASSQPYRTGYNEQFF.